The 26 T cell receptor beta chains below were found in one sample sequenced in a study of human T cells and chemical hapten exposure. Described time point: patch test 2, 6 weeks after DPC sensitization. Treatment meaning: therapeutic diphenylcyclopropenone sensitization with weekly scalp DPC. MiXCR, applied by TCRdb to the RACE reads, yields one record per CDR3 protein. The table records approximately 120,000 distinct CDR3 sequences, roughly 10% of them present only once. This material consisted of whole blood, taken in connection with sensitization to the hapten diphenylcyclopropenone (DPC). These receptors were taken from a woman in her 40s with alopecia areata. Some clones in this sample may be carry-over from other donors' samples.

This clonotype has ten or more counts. The CDR3 coding sequence is TGTGCCAGCAGCTTGGTAGGGGCGGCCATCTACAATGAGCAGTTCTTC. Residues: CASSLVGAAIYNEQFF. The chain joins TRBV5-5 to TRBJ2-1; a possible D gene is TRBD1 (5 bases). Germline assignment: CDR1 SGHKS and CDR2 YYEKEE (reference sequence). The CDR3 sequence is 16 residues long. Trimming removed 0 bases from V and 3 bases from J, with 13 bases in between.

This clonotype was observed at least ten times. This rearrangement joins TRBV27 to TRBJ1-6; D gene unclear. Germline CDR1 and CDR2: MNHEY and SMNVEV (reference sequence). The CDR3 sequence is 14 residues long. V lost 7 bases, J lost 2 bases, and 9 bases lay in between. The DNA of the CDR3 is TGTGCCAGCACCGGTTTGACCTATAATTCACCCCTCCACTTT. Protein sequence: CASTGLTYNSPLHF.

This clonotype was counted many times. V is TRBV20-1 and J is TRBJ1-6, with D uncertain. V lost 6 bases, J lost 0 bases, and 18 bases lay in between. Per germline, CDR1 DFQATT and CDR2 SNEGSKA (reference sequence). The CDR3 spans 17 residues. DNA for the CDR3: TGCAGTGCCCCAACAGTATTAGTTAGCTCCTATAATTCACCCCTCCACTTT. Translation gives CSAPTVLVSSYNSPLHF.

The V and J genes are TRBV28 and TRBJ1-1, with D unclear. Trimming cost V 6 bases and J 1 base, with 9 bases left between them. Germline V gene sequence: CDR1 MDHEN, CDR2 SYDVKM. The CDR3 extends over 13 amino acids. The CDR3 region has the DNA TGTGCCAGCAGCAATAGACAGAACACTGAAGCTTTCTTT. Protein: CASSNRQNTEAFF. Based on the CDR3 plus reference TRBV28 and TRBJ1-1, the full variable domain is DVKVTQSSRYLVKRTGEKVFLECVQDMDHENMFWYRQDPGLGLRLIYFSYDVKMKEKGDIPEGYSVSREKKERFSLILESASTNQTSMYLCASSNRQNTEAFFGQGTRLTVV.

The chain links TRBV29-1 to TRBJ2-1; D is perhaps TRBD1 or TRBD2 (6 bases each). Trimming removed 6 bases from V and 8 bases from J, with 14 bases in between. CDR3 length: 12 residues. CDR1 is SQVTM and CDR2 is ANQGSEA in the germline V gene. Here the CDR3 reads CSVPWGAHEQFF. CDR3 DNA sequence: TGCAGCGTGCCCTGGGGGGCCCATGAGCAGTTCTTC.

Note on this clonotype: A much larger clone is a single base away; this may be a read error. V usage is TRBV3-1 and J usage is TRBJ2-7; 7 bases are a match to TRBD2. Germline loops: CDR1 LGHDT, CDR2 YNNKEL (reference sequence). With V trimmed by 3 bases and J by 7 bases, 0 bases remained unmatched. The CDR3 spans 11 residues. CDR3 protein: CASSHGGEQYF. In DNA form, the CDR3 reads TGTGCCAGCAGCCACGGGGGGGAGCAGTACTTC.

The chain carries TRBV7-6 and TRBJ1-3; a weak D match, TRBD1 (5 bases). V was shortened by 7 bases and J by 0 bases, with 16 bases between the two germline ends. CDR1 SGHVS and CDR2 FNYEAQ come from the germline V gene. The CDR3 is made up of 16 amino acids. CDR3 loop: CASTPTGAFSGNTIYF. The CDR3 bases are TGTGCCAGCACCCCCACCGGGGCATTCTCTGGAAACACCATATATTTT. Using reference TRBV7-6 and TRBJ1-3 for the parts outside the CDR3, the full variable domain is GAGVSQSPRYKVTKRGQDVALRCDPISGHVSLYWYRQALGQGPEFLTYFNYEAQQDKSGLPNDRFSAERPEGSISTLTIQRTEQRDSAMYRCASTPTGAFSGNTIYFGEGSWLTVV.

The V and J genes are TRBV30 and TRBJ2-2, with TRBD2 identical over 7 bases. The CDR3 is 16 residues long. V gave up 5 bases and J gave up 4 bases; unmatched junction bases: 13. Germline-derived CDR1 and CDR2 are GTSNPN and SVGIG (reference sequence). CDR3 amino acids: CAWSPFAGDVTGELFF. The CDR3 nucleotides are TGTGCCTGGTCTCCCTTTGCGGGGGATGTCACCGGGGAGCTGTTTTTT.

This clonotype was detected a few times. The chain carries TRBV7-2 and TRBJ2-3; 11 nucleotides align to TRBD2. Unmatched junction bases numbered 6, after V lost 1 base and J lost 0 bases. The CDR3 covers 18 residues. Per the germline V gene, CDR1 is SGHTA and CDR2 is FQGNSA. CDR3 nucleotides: TGTGCCAGCAGCTTAGTCCCTAGCGGGGGGCTCAGCACAGATACGCAGTATTTT. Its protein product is CASSLVPSGGLSTDTQYF.

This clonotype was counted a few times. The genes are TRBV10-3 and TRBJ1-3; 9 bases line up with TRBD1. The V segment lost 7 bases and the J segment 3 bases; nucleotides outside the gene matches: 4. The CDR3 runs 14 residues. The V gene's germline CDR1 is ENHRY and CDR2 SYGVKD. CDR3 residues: CAIMGTGSGNTIYF. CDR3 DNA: TGTGCCATCATGGGGACAGGGAGTGGAAACACCATATATTTT.

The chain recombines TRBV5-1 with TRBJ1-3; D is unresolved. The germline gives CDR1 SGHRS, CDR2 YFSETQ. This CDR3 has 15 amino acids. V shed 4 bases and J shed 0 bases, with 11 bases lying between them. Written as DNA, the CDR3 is TGCGCCAGCAGCGAGGACGGGAGCTCTGGAAACACCATATATTTT. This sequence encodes CASSEDGSSGNTIYF.

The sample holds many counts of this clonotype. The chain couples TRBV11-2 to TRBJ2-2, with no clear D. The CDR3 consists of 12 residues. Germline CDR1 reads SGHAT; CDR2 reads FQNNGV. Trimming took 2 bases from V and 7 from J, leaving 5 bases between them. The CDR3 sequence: CASSLLFGELFF. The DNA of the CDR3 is TGTGCCAGCAGCTTACTGTTCGGGGAGCTGTTTTTT.

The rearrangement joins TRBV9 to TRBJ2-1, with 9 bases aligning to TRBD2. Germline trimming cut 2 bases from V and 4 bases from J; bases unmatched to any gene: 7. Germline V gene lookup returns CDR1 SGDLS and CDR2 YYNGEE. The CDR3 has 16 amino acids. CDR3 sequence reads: CASSVNLAGIYNEQFF. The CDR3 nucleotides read TGTGCCAGCAGCGTGAACCTAGCGGGGATTTACAATGAGCAGTTCTTC.

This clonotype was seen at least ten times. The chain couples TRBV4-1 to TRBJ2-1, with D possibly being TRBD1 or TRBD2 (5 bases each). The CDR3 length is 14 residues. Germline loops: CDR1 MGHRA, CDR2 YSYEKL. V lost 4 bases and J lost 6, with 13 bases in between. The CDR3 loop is CASSPLDGANEQFF. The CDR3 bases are TGCGCCAGCAGCCCATTGGACGGGGCCAATGAGCAGTTCTTC.

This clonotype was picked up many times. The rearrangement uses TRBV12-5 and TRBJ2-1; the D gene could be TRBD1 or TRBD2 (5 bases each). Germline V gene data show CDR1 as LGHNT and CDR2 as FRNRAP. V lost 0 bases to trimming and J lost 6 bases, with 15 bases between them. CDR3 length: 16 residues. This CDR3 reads CASGLVLGTYPNEQFF. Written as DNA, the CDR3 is TGTGCTAGTGGTTTGGTACTAGGGACCTATCCCAATGAGCAGTTCTTC.

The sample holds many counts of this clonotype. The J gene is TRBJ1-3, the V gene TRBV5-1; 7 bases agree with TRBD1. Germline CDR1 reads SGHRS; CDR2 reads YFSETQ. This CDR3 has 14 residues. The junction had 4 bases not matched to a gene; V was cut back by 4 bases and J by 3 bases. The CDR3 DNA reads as TGCGCCAGCAGCCCGGGGACAGTTGGAAACACCATATATTTT. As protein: CASSPGTVGNTIYF.

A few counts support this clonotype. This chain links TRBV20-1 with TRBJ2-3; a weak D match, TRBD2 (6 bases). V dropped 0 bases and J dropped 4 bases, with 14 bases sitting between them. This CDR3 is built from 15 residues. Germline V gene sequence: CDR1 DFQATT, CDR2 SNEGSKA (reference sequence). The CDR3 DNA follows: TGCAGTGCTAGAGATCGGAGGGGAGGAGCAGATACGCAGTATTTT. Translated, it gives CSARDRRGGADTQYF.

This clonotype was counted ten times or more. CDR3 sequence: CASSSPTGSRGYTF. Here the CDR3 DNA reads TGTGCCAGCAGTTCCCCGACAGGGTCGCGGGGCTACACCTTC. V gene TRBV6-2 or TRBV6-3 combines with J gene TRBJ1-2; TRBD1 agrees at 7 bases. The junction had 10 bases not matched to a gene; V was cut back by 4 bases and J by 8 bases. There are 14 residues in the CDR3. CDR1 MNHEY and CDR2 SVGEGT come from the germline V gene.

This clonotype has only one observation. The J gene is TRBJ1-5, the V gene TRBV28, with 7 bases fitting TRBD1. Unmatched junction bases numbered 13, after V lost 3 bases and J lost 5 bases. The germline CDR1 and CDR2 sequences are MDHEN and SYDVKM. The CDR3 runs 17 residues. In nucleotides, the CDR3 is TGTGCCAGCAGTTTGCCGGGACAGTGGGATGGTTATCAGCCCCAGCATTTT. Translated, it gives CASSLPGQWDGYQPQHF.

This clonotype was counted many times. The CDR3 coding sequence is TGTGCCAGCAGTTACTACGGGCAGAGTTATAGCAATCAGCCCCAGCATTTT. Its protein is CASSYYGQSYSNQPQHF. V and J are TRBV6-2 or TRBV6-3 and TRBJ1-5; D remains unclear. Germline V gives CDR1 MNHEY, CDR2 SVGEGT. This CDR3 region has 17 residues. V lost 1 base and J lost 0, with 13 bases in between.

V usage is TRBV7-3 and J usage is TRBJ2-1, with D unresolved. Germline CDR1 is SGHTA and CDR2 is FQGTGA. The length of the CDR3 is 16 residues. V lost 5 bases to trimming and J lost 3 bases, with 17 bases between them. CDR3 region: CASSPTARPYYNEQFF. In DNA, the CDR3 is TGTGCCAGCAGCCCGACTGCTAGGCCCTACTACAATGAGCAGTTCTTC. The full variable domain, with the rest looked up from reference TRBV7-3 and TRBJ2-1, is GAGVSQTPSNKVTEKGKYVELRCDPISGHTALYWYRQSLGQGPEFLIYFQGTGAADDSGLPNDRFFAVRPEGSVSTLKIQRTERGDSAVYLCASSPTARPYYNEQFFGPGTRLTVL.

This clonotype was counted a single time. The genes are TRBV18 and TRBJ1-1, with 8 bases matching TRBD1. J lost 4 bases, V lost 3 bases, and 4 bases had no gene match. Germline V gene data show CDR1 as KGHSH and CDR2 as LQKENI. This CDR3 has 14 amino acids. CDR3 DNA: TGTGCCAGCTCACCCAGGGGGCTATCCACTGAAGCTTTCTTT. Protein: CASSPRGLSTEAFF.

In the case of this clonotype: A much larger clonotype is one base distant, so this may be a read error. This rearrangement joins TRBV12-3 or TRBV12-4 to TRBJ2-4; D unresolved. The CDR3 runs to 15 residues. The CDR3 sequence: CASSSQEIAENIQYF. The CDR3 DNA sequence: TGTGCCAGCAGTTCGCAGGAGATAGCCGAAAACATTCAGTACTTC.

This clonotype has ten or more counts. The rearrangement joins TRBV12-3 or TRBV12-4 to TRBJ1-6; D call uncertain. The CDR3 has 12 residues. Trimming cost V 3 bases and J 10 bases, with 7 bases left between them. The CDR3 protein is CASSFGESPLHF. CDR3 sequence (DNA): TGTGCCAGCAGTTTTGGCGAATCACCCCTCCACTTT.

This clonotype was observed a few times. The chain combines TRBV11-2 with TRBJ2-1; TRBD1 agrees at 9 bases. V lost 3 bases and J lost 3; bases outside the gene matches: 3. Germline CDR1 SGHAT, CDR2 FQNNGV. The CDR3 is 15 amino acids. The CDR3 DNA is TGTGCCAGCAGCTTCCGGACAGGGGACTACAATGAGCAGTTCTTC. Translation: CASSFRTGDYNEQFF.

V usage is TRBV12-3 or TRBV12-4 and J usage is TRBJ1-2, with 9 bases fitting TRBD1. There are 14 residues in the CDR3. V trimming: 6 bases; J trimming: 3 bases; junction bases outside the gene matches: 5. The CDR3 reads CASSAGTGHYGYTF. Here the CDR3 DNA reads TGTGCCAGCAGCGCCGGGACAGGGCACTATGGCTACACCTTC.